One and the same sample provided the 27 T cell receptor beta chains below, sequenced in a study of shared T cell receptors in the human thymus. TCRdb's table, derived via immunoSEQ multiplex PCR, lists solely in-frame clones and lacks some. The sample gives about 540,000 clones, approximately 80% of which show up once; 0.013% is in the top ten. The same specimen was also included in a second study, on human thymus T cells.

Sequenced input: thymocytes. The receptors come from a boy under two years old with a congenital heart defect.

This chain links TRBV21-1 with TRBJ2-7; the table assigns TRBD2, which was not confirmed against the DNA. TRBV21-1 is noted as a pseudogene. The CDR3 is 18 amino acids. CDR3 sequence reads: CASSPASGRAVRLYEQYF. The DNA for the CDR3 is TGTGCCAGCAGCCCCGCTAGCGGGAGGGCCGTTAGGTTGTACGAGCAGTACTTC.

The V and J genes are TRBV28 and TRBJ1-2; unclear D gene. V lost 5 bases and J 0 bases, leaving 10 bases between the germline ends. In germline, CDR1 is MDHEN, CDR2 SYDVKM. CDR3 length: 14 amino acids. The CDR3 DNA is TGTGCCAGCAGTCGGAGCGGGGCTAACTATGGCTACACCTTC. Encoded protein: CASSRSGANYGYTF.

The rearrangement joins TRBV5-4 to TRBJ2-5; 10 positions match TRBD1. Germline CDR1 SGHNT, CDR2 YYREEE (reference sequence). The CDR3 is made up of 14 amino acids. V gave up 3 bases and J gave up 5 bases; unmatched junction bases: 4. In DNA form, the CDR3 reads TGTGCCAGCAGCTCGGGACAGGGGAGCGAGACCCAGTACTTC. Translating it yields CASSSGQGSETQYF.

V usage is TRBV4-2 and J usage is TRBJ2-7; D possibly corresponds to TRBD1 (6 bases). V was shortened by 2 bases and J by 4 bases, with 18 bases between the two germline ends. CDR3 length equals 16 residues. The germline gives CDR1 LGHNA, CDR2 YNFKEQ. CDR3 bases: TGTGCCAGCAGCCAACAGACCGGGAAAAGGGGGTACGAGCAGTACTTC. Its protein is CASSQQTGKRGYEQYF.

V usage is TRBV7-9 and J usage is TRBJ2-2; 7 positions match TRBD1. From germline, CDR1 is SEHNR and CDR2 FQNEAQ (reference sequence). CDR3 length equals 17 residues. V lost 3 bases and J lost 0; bases outside the gene matches: 7. DNA of the CDR3: TGTGCCAGCAGCTTGAGCAAGGGGGCCCCGAACACCGGGGAGCTGTTTTTT. This gives the protein CASSLSKGAPNTGELFF.

The chain uses TRBV27 and TRBJ2-7, with 10 positions matching TRBD1. The CDR3 is 17 amino acids. V dropped 5 bases and J dropped 7; count of bases not matched to a gene: 17. From germline, CDR1 is MNHEY and CDR2 SMNVEV (reference sequence). This CDR3 reads CASSLLQPGQGIGEQYF. The DNA of the CDR3 is TGTGCCAGCAGTCTCCTCCAACCGGGACAGGGGATCGGGGAGCAGTACTTC.

Notes on this clone: A junction boundary mismatches the germline segment, possibly from a read error. The V gene is TRBV4-1, the J gene TRBJ2-1; D not resolved. This CDR3 is built from 18 residues. Germline V CDR1 and CDR2: MGHRA, YSYEKL. Here the CDR3 DNA reads TGCGCCAGCAACCAAGATCGTCTTATCCGTCCCTCCTACAATGAGCAGTTCTTC. Its protein is CASNQDRLIRPSYNEQFF.

Only a few counts were recorded for this clone. J is TRBJ1-3 and V is TRBV2; no clear D. From germline, CDR1 is SNHLY and CDR2 FYNNEI. The CDR3 is 15 residues long. V was clipped by 4 bases and J by 0 bases, with 10 bases between them. This CDR3 is CASSVGGISGNTIYF. CDR3 coding DNA: TGTGCCAGCAGTGTGGGCGGGATCTCTGGAAACACCATATATTTT.

The chain recombines TRBV5-6 with TRBJ1-1; D unresolved. Trimming took off 3 bases at V and 6 bases at J, with 21 bases between the two ends. CDR1 and CDR2 from the germline V gene are SGHDT and YYEEEE. The CDR3 contains 16 residues. CDR3 in DNA: TGTGCCAGCAGCTGGTCTGTCCGGCCGCCAGGTGCTGAAGCTTTCTTT. It yields the protein CASSWSVRPPGAEAFF.

The chain recombines TRBV27 with TRBJ1-2, with TRBD1 as a possible D gene (5 bases). The CDR3 has 17 residues. V was cut by 6 bases and J by 4 bases, with 24 bases left in between. The germline V gene has CDR1 MNHEY and CDR2 SMNVEV (reference sequence). This CDR3 is CASRKGHRALLGYGYTF. CDR3 DNA sequence: TGTGCCAGCAGGAAAGGACACCGGGCCCTTTTAGGCTATGGCTACACCTTC.

As for this clone: Here the CDR3 omits its conserved ending phenylalanine or tryptophan, so a read error is the likely source. The rearrangement uses TRBV7-8 and TRBJ2-2; 7 bases match TRBD1. V dropped 4 bases and J dropped 4; count of bases not matched to a gene: 9. The germline CDR1 and CDR2 sequences are SGHVS and FQNEAQ. CDR3 length equals 16 residues. In nucleotides, the CDR3 is TGTGCCAGCAGCTCTCCGGACAGGTGGACCACCGGGGAGCTGTTTTGT. Encoded protein: CASSSPDRWTTGELFC.

This chain joins TRBV27 and TRBJ1-2, with a weak D call TRBD1 (6 bases). This CDR3 has 14 residues. The V gene's germline CDR1 is MNHEY and CDR2 SMNVEV (reference sequence). V lost 3 bases to trimming and J lost 4 bases, with 12 bases between them. Here the CDR3 reads CASSLSGAGYGYTF. DNA for the CDR3: TGTGCCAGCAGTTTGTCAGGGGCGGGCTATGGCTACACCTTC.

The chain combines TRBV12-5 with TRBJ1-5; 10 positions agree with TRBD1. Germline V CDR1 and CDR2: LGHNT, FRNRAP. V lost 4 bases and J lost 2; bases outside the gene matches: 5. The CDR3 loop spans 16 amino acids. In DNA form, the CDR3 reads TGTGCTAGTGGTTCCCGGGACAGGGGAGGCAATCAGCCCCAGCATTTT. Amino acids: CASGSRDRGGNQPQHF.

The chain is built from TRBV29-1 and TRBJ2-1; 11 positions agree with TRBD2. The CDR3 totals 14 residues. The V gene end was trimmed by 7 bases and the J gene end by 2 bases; junction bases not matched to a gene: 4. Germline V gene sequence: CDR1 SQVTM, CDR2 ANQGSEA. The chain's CDR3 is CSGLAGGPYNEQFF. The CDR3 region has the DNA TGCAGCGGCTTAGCGGGAGGGCCCTACAATGAGCAGTTCTTC.

CDR3 amino acids: CASSFAADQPQHF. CDR3 nucleotide sequence: TGTGCCAGCAGTTTTGCAGCGGATCAGCCCCAGCATTTT. The J gene is TRBJ1-5, the V gene TRBV27; D unclear. The CDR3 extends over 13 amino acids. The germline CDR1 and CDR2 sequences are MNHEY and SMNVEV (reference sequence). V lost 3 bases, J lost 5 bases, and 8 bases lay in between.

CDR3 nucleotides: TGTGCCAGCAGCCTTACTGGGGAGAGCTCCTACAATGAGCAGTTCTTC. It is translated as CASSLTGESSYNEQFF. The chain carries TRBV7-9 and TRBJ2-1, with D maybe TRBD2 (5 bases). Germline CDR1 SEHNR, CDR2 FQNEAQ (reference sequence). This CDR3 region has 16 residues. The ends were cut back, 5 bases at V and 0 bases at J, with 14 bases in the middle.

The chain couples TRBV5-1 to TRBJ2-3; D gene ambiguous. V was cut by 4 bases and J by 2 bases, with 11 bases left in between. Germline CDR1 reads SGHRS; CDR2 reads YFSETQ. This CDR3 spans 14 amino acids. CDR3 sequence: CASSGYSPTDTQYF. The CDR3, as DNA: TGCGCCAGCAGCGGGTACAGCCCCACAGATACGCAGTATTTT.

The V gene is TRBV15, the J gene TRBJ2-7, with TRBD2 matching over 8 bases. V shed 8 bases, J shed 1 base, and the junction held 7 bases outside the gene matches. The CDR3 is 14 residues long. The germline V gene encodes CDR1 LNHNV and CDR2 YYDKDF (reference sequence). The CDR3 nucleotides are TGTGCCACCTCCGCGGGAGGCAAATCCTACGAGCAGTACTTC. This codes for CATSAGGKSYEQYF.

The chain recombines TRBV14 with TRBJ2-2, with D possibly being TRBD2 (6 bases). CDR3 size: 17 residues. The germline CDR1 and CDR2 sequences are SGHDN and FVKESK. V gave up 1 base and J gave up 2 bases, with 14 bases separating them. The CDR3 nucleotides read TGTGCCAGCAGCCAAGGAAGCGGGCGAGGAAACACCGGGGAGCTGTTTTTT. It specifies CASSQGSGRGNTGELFF.

This clone is a singleton in its sample. The chain employs TRBV4-3 and TRBJ2-7; D may be TRBD2 (5 bases). The germline V gene encodes CDR1 LGHNA and CDR2 YSLEER. This CDR3 spans 17 amino acids. Trimming removed 4 bases at V and 0 bases at J, with 19 bases between. The CDR3 DNA reads TGCGCCAGCAGCCCGAAGCGGACGGAACCGGACTCCTACGAGCAGTACTTC. The encoded protein is CASSPKRTEPDSYEQYF.

This chain uses TRBV30 with TRBJ2-1; TRBD2 aligns across 7 bases. J lost 5 bases, V lost 7 bases, and 17 bases had no gene match. Germline V gene sequence: CDR1 GTSNPN, CDR2 SVGIG (reference sequence). The CDR3 runs to 16 residues. The CDR3 loop reads CASLGCVAGEDNEQFF. The CDR3 region has the DNA TGTGCCTCCCTAGGGTGTGTAGCGGGTGAGGACAATGAGCAGTTCTTC.

V and J are TRBV28 and TRBJ1-5; the D is unclear. The V gene lost 5 bases and the J gene lost 3 bases, with 8 bases spanning the gap. Germline V lookup: CDR1 MDHEN, CDR2 SYDVKM. The CDR3 contains 13 residues. The DNA of the CDR3 is TGTGCCAGCAGTCCAGAACCCAATCAGCCCCAGCATTTT. Protein sequence: CASSPEPNQPQHF.

The V call is TRBV5-8, the J call TRBJ2-7; D is perhaps TRBD2 (5 bases). The CDR3 is 17 amino acids. Germline V gene data show CDR1 as SGHTS and CDR2 as YDEGEE. Trimming pared 0 bases from V and 1 base from J, leaving 17 bases between. Here the CDR3 reads CASSLAGPGLDSYEQYF. CDR3 in DNA: TGTGCCAGCAGCTTGGCTGGCCCGGGGTTGGATTCCTACGAGCAGTACTTC.

The chain uses TRBV6-4 and TRBJ2-7, with D unresolved. The ends were cut back, 2 bases at V and 3 bases at J, with 5 bases in the middle. From germline, CDR1 is MRHNA and CDR2 SNTAGT. The CDR3 is made up of 12 amino acids. DNA for the CDR3: TGTGCCAGCAGTGACGGCCTCTACGAGCAGTACTTC. Its protein product is CASSDGLYEQYF.

The J gene is TRBJ2-2, the V gene TRBV10-2; D is perhaps TRBD2 (5 bases). V shed 6 bases and J shed 6 bases, with 11 bases lying between them. CDR1 is WSHSY, CDR2 SAAADI, per germline. The CDR3 contains 13 residues. DNA for the CDR3: TGCGCCAGCAGATACGGGGAGCCCGGGGAGCTGTTTTTT. Protein sequence: CASRYGEPGELFF.

The chain has TRBV6-5 and TRBJ1-3, with D perhaps matching TRBD1 (5 bases). V gave up 0 bases and J gave up 2 bases, with 8 bases separating them. From germline, CDR1 is MNHEY and CDR2 SVGAGI. This CDR3 has 15 residues. CDR3 coding DNA: TGTGCCAGCAGTTACTCGACAGCGCCTGGAAACACCATATATTTT. Protein sequence: CASSYSTAPGNTIYF.

This chain links TRBV9 with TRBJ2-1; weak D call: TRBD2 (5 bases). V lost 2 bases and J 4 bases, leaving 25 bases between the germline ends. The CDR3 has 19 amino acids. Germline loops: CDR1 SGDLS, CDR2 YYNGEE. The CDR3 DNA is TGTGCCAGCAGCGTTGAGGGAGCCCAGCGACGGGAACCATACAATGAGCAGTTCTTC. Amino acid sequence: CASSVEGAQRREPYNEQFF.